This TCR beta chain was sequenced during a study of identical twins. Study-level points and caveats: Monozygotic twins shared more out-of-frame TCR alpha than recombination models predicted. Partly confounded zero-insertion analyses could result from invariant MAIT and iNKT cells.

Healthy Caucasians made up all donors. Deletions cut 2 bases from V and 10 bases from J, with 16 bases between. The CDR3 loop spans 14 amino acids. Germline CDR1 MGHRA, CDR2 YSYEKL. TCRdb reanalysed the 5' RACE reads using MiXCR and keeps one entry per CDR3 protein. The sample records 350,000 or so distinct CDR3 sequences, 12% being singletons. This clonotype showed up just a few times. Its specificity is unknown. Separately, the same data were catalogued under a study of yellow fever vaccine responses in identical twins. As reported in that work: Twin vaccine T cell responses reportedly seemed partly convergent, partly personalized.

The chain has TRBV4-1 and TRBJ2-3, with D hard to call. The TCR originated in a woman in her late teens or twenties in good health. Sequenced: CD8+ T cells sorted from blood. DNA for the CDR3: TGCGCCAGCAGCCAATCCTCTACTATCATCCCGCAGTATTTT. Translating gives CASSQSSTIIPQYF.